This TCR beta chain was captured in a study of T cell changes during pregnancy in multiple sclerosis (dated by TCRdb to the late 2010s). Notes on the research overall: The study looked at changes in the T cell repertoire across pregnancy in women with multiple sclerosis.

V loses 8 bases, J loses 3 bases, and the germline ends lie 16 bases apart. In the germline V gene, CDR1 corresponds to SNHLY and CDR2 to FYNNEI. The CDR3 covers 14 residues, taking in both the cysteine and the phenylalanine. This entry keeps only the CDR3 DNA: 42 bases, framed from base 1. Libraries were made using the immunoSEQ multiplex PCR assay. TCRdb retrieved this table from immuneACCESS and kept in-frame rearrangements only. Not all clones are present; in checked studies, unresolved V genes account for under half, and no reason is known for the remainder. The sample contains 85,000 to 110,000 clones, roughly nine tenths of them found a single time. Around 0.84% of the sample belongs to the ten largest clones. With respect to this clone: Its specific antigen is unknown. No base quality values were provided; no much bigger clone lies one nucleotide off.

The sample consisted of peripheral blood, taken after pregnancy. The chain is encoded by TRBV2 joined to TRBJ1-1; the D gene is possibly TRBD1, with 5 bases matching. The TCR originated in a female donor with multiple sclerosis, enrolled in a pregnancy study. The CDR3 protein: CASHPGGVDTEAFF. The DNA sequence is TGTGCCAGCCACCCGGGGGGGGTAGACACTGAAGCTTTCTTT.